This is a list of T cell receptor beta chains from one sample in a study of blood T cell repertoires in COVID-19. Produced via immunoSEQ multiplex PCR; TCRdb's table is partial and in-frame only. The table shows roughly 270,000 clones, with around 83% occurring only once. The sample was PBMCs or T cells enriched from blood (not recorded which). Receptors originate from a man aged 35-49 years who had been exposed to COVID-19. The CDR3 runs from the conserved cysteine through the conserved F or W. Fields, in order: CDR3 DNA, CDR3 protein, V gene, clone size, J gene, D gene. The D gene is left open where the match is weak. A row's size may be missing; if present it is once, few, many or a size class.

CDR3nt: TGTGCCAGCAGCCACAGGGTGCAGAACTCCTACGAGCAGTACTTC
CDR3aa: CASSHRVQNSYEQYF
v_gene: TRBV5-5
abundance: .
j_gene: TRBJ2-7
d_gene: .

CDR3nt: TGTGCCAGCAGCCAGACAGGCACAGATACGCAGTATTTT
CDR3aa: CASSQTGTDTQYF
v_gene: TRBV12-3/TRBV12-4
abundance: .
j_gene: TRBJ2-3
d_gene: .

CDR3nt: TGTGCCAGCAGCGGCGACATCTACGGCGGGAAACTGTTTTTT
CDR3aa: CASSGDIYGGKLFF
v_gene: TRBV7-2
abundance: .
j_gene: TRBJ1-4
d_gene: .

CDR3nt: TGTGCCAGCAGCCTACGGTCTAGCTCCTACGAGCAGTACTTC
CDR3aa: CASSLRSSSYEQYF
v_gene: TRBV27
abundance: .
j_gene: TRBJ2-7
d_gene: .

CDR3nt: TGTGCCAGCAGCCCAGGGTTAACTGAAGCTTTCTTT
CDR3aa: CASSPGLTEAFF
v_gene: TRBV2
abundance: few
j_gene: TRBJ1-1
d_gene: .

CDR3nt: TGTGCCAGCAGCGTAGTTGAGGGTGGGCCCCAGCATTTT
CDR3aa: CASSVVEGGPQHF
v_gene: TRBV9
abundance: once
j_gene: TRBJ1-5
d_gene: .

CDR3nt: TGTGCCAGCATAAGAGCCGGGACTGGCAACTACGAGCAGTACTTC
CDR3aa: CASIRAGTGNYEQYF
v_gene: TRBV2
abundance: few
j_gene: TRBJ2-7
d_gene: .

CDR3nt: TGTGCCAGCAGCTTAGGAGACAGTAATAATGAAAAACTGTTTTTT
CDR3aa: CASSLGDSNNEKLFF
v_gene: TRBV7-9
abundance: once
j_gene: TRBJ1-4
d_gene: .

CDR3nt: TGTGCCAGCATGCTAGCGGGAGTCTCAGATACGCAGTATTTT
CDR3aa: CASMLAGVSDTQYF
v_gene: TRBV2
abundance: .
j_gene: TRBJ2-3
d_gene: TRBD2

CDR3nt: TGTGCCAGCAGCTTATCGTCCGGGACAAACGTCTACGAGCAGTACTTC
CDR3aa: CASSLSSGTNVYEQYF
v_gene: TRBV7-9
abundance: .
j_gene: TRBJ2-7
d_gene: .

CDR3nt: TGTGCCAGCACCACCCGGGACAGGGGACGCTACGAGCAGTACTTC
CDR3aa: CASTTRDRGRYEQYF
v_gene: TRBV6-5
abundance: .
j_gene: TRBJ2-7
d_gene: TRBD1

CDR3nt: TGTGCCAGCAGCTTCGTCGAGTCCGAGCAGTACTTC
CDR3aa: CASSFVESEQYF
v_gene: TRBV11-2
abundance: .
j_gene: TRBJ2-7
d_gene: .

CDR3nt: TGTGCCGCGGCCCCGGACAGGACCTACGAGCAGTACTTC
CDR3aa: CAAAPDRTYEQYF
v_gene: TRBV6-5
abundance: few
j_gene: TRBJ2-7
d_gene: TRBD1

CDR3nt: TGTGCTAGTGTCGACAGGTGGGGAGAGCAGTACTTC
CDR3aa: CASVDRWGEQYF
v_gene: TRBV12-5
abundance: .
j_gene: TRBJ2-7
d_gene: .

CDR3nt: TGTGCCAGCAGCGCCAACAGGGTTAGGAATTCACCCCTCCACTTT
CDR3aa: CASSANRVRNSPLHF
v_gene: TRBV5-4
abundance: .
j_gene: TRBJ1-6
d_gene: .

CDR3nt: TGTGCCAGCAGTCGGACTAGCGGGGCTCAGCAGTACTTC
CDR3aa: CASSRTSGAQQYF
v_gene: TRBV2
abundance: .
j_gene: TRBJ2-7
d_gene: TRBD2

CDR3nt: TGTGCCAGCCTAGAAGAGACCCAGTACTTC
CDR3aa: CASLEETQYF
v_gene: TRBV6-5
abundance: .
j_gene: TRBJ2-5
d_gene: .

CDR3nt: TGTGCCAGCAGCCAAATCCGGGGGTCCCGGGGGGTTAAGCCTGGGGCCAACGTCCTGACTTTC
CDR3aa: CASSQIRGSRGVKPGANVLTF
v_gene: TRBV14
abundance: .
j_gene: TRBJ2-6
d_gene: TRBD2

CDR3nt: TGTGCCAGCAATGACAGGGGAAAGGGGGACGGTGACAATGAGCAGTTCTTC
CDR3aa: CASNDRGKGDGDNEQFF
v_gene: TRBV2
abundance: .
j_gene: TRBJ2-1
d_gene: TRBD1

CDR3nt: TGCGCCAGCAGAAGACTAGCGGGATCGGTTGATACGCAGTATTTT
CDR3aa: CASRRLAGSVDTQYF
v_gene: TRBV5-1
abundance: .
j_gene: TRBJ2-3
d_gene: TRBD2

CDR3nt: TGCGCCAGCAGCCCAAATACAGGAAGGATCGATGGCTACACCTTC
CDR3aa: CASSPNTGRIDGYTF
v_gene: TRBV4-1
abundance: .
j_gene: TRBJ1-2
d_gene: .

CDR3nt: TGTGCCAGCAGCGTAGGGACTAGCACAAGCTGGGGGGAGCTGTTTTTT
CDR3aa: CASSVGTSTSWGELFF
v_gene: TRBV9
abundance: many
j_gene: TRBJ2-2
d_gene: TRBD2

CDR3nt: TGTGCCAGCAGAGCGGGAGCTGGGGCCAACGTCCTGACTTTC
CDR3aa: CASRAGAGANVLTF
v_gene: TRBV6-5
abundance: .
j_gene: TRBJ2-6
d_gene: TRBD2

CDR3nt: TGTGCTAGTGGTTTATCAGGGGGGAACACTGAAGCTTTCTTT
CDR3aa: CASGLSGGNTEAFF
v_gene: TRBV12-5
abundance: .
j_gene: TRBJ1-1
d_gene: TRBD1

CDR3nt: TGTGCCAGCAGCCAAACAAGCGGGAGGGCCTACAATGAGCAGTTCTTC
CDR3aa: CASSQTSGRAYNEQFF
v_gene: TRBV14
abundance: once
j_gene: TRBJ2-1
d_gene: TRBD2

CDR3nt: TGTGCCATCAGCGTGGGGGGGCCAAAAGAGACCCAGTACTTC
CDR3aa: CAISVGGPKETQYF
v_gene: TRBV10-3
abundance: .
j_gene: TRBJ2-5
d_gene: .

CDR3nt: TGTGCCAGCAGCTGGGGGCCCGGGGCCGGGGCCAACGTCCTGACTTTC
CDR3aa: CASSWGPGAGANVLTF
v_gene: TRBV5-6
abundance: .
j_gene: TRBJ2-6
d_gene: .

CDR3nt: TGTGCCAGCAGCCGCGGAGAAAAACTGTTTTTT
CDR3aa: CASSRGEKLFF
v_gene: TRBV7-6
abundance: .
j_gene: TRBJ1-4
d_gene: .

CDR3nt: TGCAGTGCGAATAGTCAGCAGTTCTTC
CDR3aa: CSANSQQFF
v_gene: TRBV20-1
abundance: .
j_gene: TRBJ2-1
d_gene: .

CDR3nt: TGTGCCAGCGGTGGGGCCACTGAAGCTTTCTTT
CDR3aa: CASGGATEAFF
v_gene: TRBV25-1
abundance: .
j_gene: TRBJ1-1
d_gene: .

CDR3nt: TGTGCCTGGAGTCCTCAGACTTCCGGATCTGATCAGCCCCAGCATTTT
CDR3aa: CAWSPQTSGSDQPQHF
v_gene: TRBV30
abundance: few
j_gene: TRBJ1-5
d_gene: .

CDR3nt: TGTGCCAGCAGCCAAGATTTTAGGGGGACAGATACTCAAAAGCAGTACTTC
CDR3aa: CASSQDFRGTDTQKQYF
v_gene: TRBV4-2
abundance: .
j_gene: TRBJ2-7
d_gene: TRBD1

CDR3nt: TGTGCCAGCAGCGTAGATAGCGGGAGGAGTATAGCGGCGGAGACCCAGTACTTC
CDR3aa: CASSVDSGRSIAAETQYF
v_gene: TRBV9
abundance: .
j_gene: TRBJ2-5
d_gene: TRBD2

CDR3nt: TGTGCCAGCAGACGGACTAGCGGGAACATCGGTGAGCAGTTCTTC
CDR3aa: CASRRTSGNIGEQFF
v_gene: TRBV6-5
abundance: .
j_gene: TRBJ2-1
d_gene: TRBD2

CDR3nt: TGTGCCAGTAGTATCTCCCCGGGACTCTCCGGGCACACCGGGGAGCTGTTTTTT
CDR3aa: CASSISPGLSGHTGELFF
v_gene: TRBV19
abundance: .
j_gene: TRBJ2-2
d_gene: .

CDR3nt: TGCGCCAGCAGCCAGGCATCGGAGGCTAATTCACCCCTCCACTTT
CDR3aa: CASSQASEANSPLHF
v_gene: TRBV4-1
abundance: .
j_gene: TRBJ1-6
d_gene: .

CDR3nt: TGTGCCAGCAGCGGGACAGGGCGAGCCTACGAGCAGTACTTC
CDR3aa: CASSGTGRAYEQYF
v_gene: TRBV6-5
abundance: .
j_gene: TRBJ2-7
d_gene: TRBD1

CDR3nt: TGTGCCAGCAGCGCCGAGGGACTAGGCGGGGAGACCCAGTACTTC
CDR3aa: CASSAEGLGGETQYF
v_gene: TRBV9
abundance: .
j_gene: TRBJ2-5
d_gene: TRBD2

CDR3nt: TGTGCCAGCAGTACCGGGACACAAAAAGAGACCCAGTACTTC
CDR3aa: CASSTGTQKETQYF
v_gene: TRBV6-5
abundance: .
j_gene: TRBJ2-5
d_gene: .

CDR3nt: TGTGCCAGCAGAAACCGGGACTCGTTCGGGAAACTGTTTTTT
CDR3aa: CASRNRDSFGKLFF
v_gene: TRBV2
abundance: .
j_gene: TRBJ1-4
d_gene: .

CDR3nt: TGTGCCAGCAGCCAAGACCTGGATTCAGGCACTGAAGCTTTCTTT
CDR3aa: CASSQDLDSGTEAFF
v_gene: TRBV3-1/TRBV3-2
abundance: .
j_gene: TRBJ1-1
d_gene: .

CDR3nt: TGCGCCAGCAGTCCCCCCGCTGGACGACGCGGGAGGGCCCGCGAGCAGTACTTC
CDR3aa: CASSPPAGRRGRAREQYF
v_gene: TRBV23-1
abundance: few
j_gene: TRBJ2-7
d_gene: TRBD2

CDR3nt: TGTGCCAGCTCACCCGACAGGAGCTATGGCTACACCTTC
CDR3aa: CASSPDRSYGYTF
v_gene: TRBV18
abundance: once
j_gene: TRBJ1-2
d_gene: .

CDR3nt: TGTGCCAGCGTGGGGCAAGTGAACACTGAAGCTTTCTTT
CDR3aa: CASVGQVNTEAFF
v_gene: TRBV6-6
abundance: .
j_gene: TRBJ1-1
d_gene: .

CDR3nt: TGTGCCAGCAGCTCCTCCCAACTGATCTACGAGCAGTACTTC
CDR3aa: CASSSSQLIYEQYF
v_gene: TRBV7-2
abundance: .
j_gene: TRBJ2-7
d_gene: .